The rows below give T cell receptor beta chains drawn from one sample of a study of cytomegalovirus exposure and HLA in healthy donors. Profiling relied on immunoSEQ multiplex PCR, and the TCRdb table lists in-frame clones only, not all of them. The sample includes about 90,000 clones, just under 70% seen only once; the top ten take over 12%. Sample: PBMCs. Every receptor here comes from a woman between 50 and 59 years old in good health and CMV-seropositive. Both conserved end residues are part of each CDR3. The D gene is left open where the match is weak. Where a row states a size, it is once, few, many or the class of an expanded clone; other rows omit it.

CDR3 DNA: TGTGCCAGCAGCCAAGAAAGCGGGAAAGAGACAGATACGCAGTATTTT
CDR3 protein: CASSQESGKETDTQYF
V gene: TRBV4-2
D gene: TRBD2
J gene: TRBJ2-3
clone size: .

CDR3 DNA: TGTGCCAGCAGTCCGGGACAGGGTGAAGCTTTCTTT
CDR3 protein: CASSPGQGEAFF
V gene: TRBV6-5
D gene: TRBD1
J gene: TRBJ1-1
clone size: .

CDR3 DNA: TGTGCCAGCAGCTTAGACAATCATCAGCCCCAGCATTTT
CDR3 protein: CASSLDNHQPQHF
V gene: TRBV11-2
D gene: .
J gene: TRBJ1-5
clone size: few

CDR3 DNA: TGTGCCAGCTCACCACGCGGCAGGACTAGCGGACATAGCACAGATACGCAGTATTTT
CDR3 protein: CASSPRGRTSGHSTDTQYF
V gene: TRBV18
D gene: TRBD2
J gene: TRBJ2-3
clone size: once

CDR3 DNA: TGTGCCAGCAGCCCCGGGACGGGAGGGCCCTACGAGCAGTACTTC
CDR3 protein: CASSPGTGGPYEQYF
V gene: TRBV14
D gene: TRBD2
J gene: TRBJ2-7
clone size: .

CDR3 DNA: TGCGCCAGCAGCCAACTTCTTGGGCCCGGAAGGAACACTGAAGCTTTCTTT
CDR3 protein: CASSQLLGPGRNTEAFF
V gene: TRBV4-3
D gene: .
J gene: TRBJ1-1
clone size: .

CDR3 DNA: TGTGCCACCAAAAACCGGGGGGGGGCCAACGTCCTGACTTTC
CDR3 protein: CATKNRGGANVLTF
V gene: TRBV6-5
D gene: .
J gene: TRBJ2-6
clone size: .

CDR3 DNA: TGTGCCAGCAGTGAAGACGGTACGCAGTATTTT
CDR3 protein: CASSEDGTQYF
V gene: TRBV6-1
D gene: .
J gene: TRBJ2-3
clone size: .

CDR3 DNA: TGCGCCAGCAGCGCGGGGAGGATGATGAACACTGAAGCTTTCTTT
CDR3 protein: CASSAGRMMNTEAFF
V gene: TRBV5-1
D gene: .
J gene: TRBJ1-1
clone size: .

CDR3 DNA: TGCGCCAGCAGCTTGGCAGGGCTGTATGGCTACACCTTC
CDR3 protein: CASSLAGLYGYTF
V gene: TRBV5-1
D gene: .
J gene: TRBJ1-2
clone size: .